The 6 T cell receptor beta chains presented below share a single source sample, sequenced in a study of T cells in Graves' hyperthyroidism and ophthalmopathy. Amplified TCR beta CDR3 regions derived from RNA transcripts. The HTBI primer set served for first-round RT-PCR of the TCR CDR3. Using its own MiXCR run on the multiplex PCR reads, TCRdb lists one record per CDR3 protein. The repertoire holds roughly 200,000 distinct CDR3 sequences, with about a sixth as singletons. Input material: blood. These receptors were collected from a man aged 40-49 years with Graves' hyperthyroidism.

This clonotype was counted at least ten times. The rearrangement joins TRBV30 to TRBJ1-5; unclear D gene. Trimming pared 0 bases from V and 3 bases from J, leaving 12 bases between. Looked up from germline, CDR1 is GTSNPN and CDR2 is SVGIG (reference sequence). The CDR3 sequence is 15 residues long. CDR3 in amino acids: CAWSVGTLTNQPQHF. The DNA of the CDR3 is TGTGCCTGGAGTGTTGGCACCCTAACCAATCAGCCCCAGCATTTT.

This clonotype has more than one count but fewer than ten. The chain couples TRBV28 to TRBJ1-2; D possibly corresponds to TRBD1 (6 bases). Between the trimmed V and J ends, which lost 6 bases and 5 bases, there was a span of 13 bases. The germline gives CDR1 MDHEN, CDR2 SYDVKM. The CDR3 length is 13 residues. The CDR3 sequence: CASRSGTPYGYTF. The CDR3 DNA reads TGTGCCAGCAGATCCGGGACACCTTATGGCTACACCTTC.

This clonotype appeared a single time. The rearrangement uses TRBV5-1 and TRBJ2-5; D tentatively reads TRBD1 or TRBD2 (5 bases each). Trimming stripped 2 bases from V and 1 base from J, with 12 bases between. Germline CDR1 is SGHRS and CDR2 is YFSETQ. The CDR3 covers 15 residues. The CDR3 loop is CASSFGTDPQETQYF. Here the CDR3 DNA reads TGCGCCAGCAGCTTCGGGACGGATCCCCAAGAGACCCAGTACTTC.

This clonotype was found many times. The chain links TRBV7-9 to TRBJ2-1, with 7 nucleotides matching TRBD1. After removal of 5 bases from V and 5 bases from J, the junction contained 9 bases not matched to a gene. Germline V lookup: CDR1 SEHNR, CDR2 FQNEAQ (reference sequence). This CDR3 region has 15 residues. The CDR3 DNA reads as TGTGCCAGCAGCCCACGCCGGGACAGTCACAATGAGCAGTTCTTC. Translation: CASSPRRDSHNEQFF.

This clonotype came up many times. This chain links TRBV2 with TRBJ2-2; 8 bases line up with TRBD1. Germline CDR1 is SNHLY and CDR2 is FYNNEI. Trimming at V came to 4 bases and at J to 3 bases, leaving 7 bases not matched to a gene. The CDR3 length is 16 residues. The CDR3 loop is CASSAPAGGYTGELFF. DNA of the CDR3: TGTGCCAGCAGTGCACCGGCAGGGGGCTACACCGGGGAGCTGTTTTTT.

This clonotype has at least ten counts. V and J are TRBV7-9 and TRBJ2-3; the match to TRBD1 covers 9 bases. This CDR3 region has 15 residues. With V trimmed by 5 bases and J by 5 bases, 8 bases remained unmatched. Germline CDR1 is SEHNR and CDR2 is FQNEAQ (reference sequence). The CDR3 DNA reads TGTGCCAGCAGCGGGCACAGGGGGCAGGGAGATACGCAGTATTTT. It encodes CASSGHRGQGDTQYF.